This passage covers 25 T cell receptor beta chains from one sample sequenced in a study of blood T cell repertoires in COVID-19 (dated by TCRdb to the early 2020s). The library was obtained by the immunoSEQ multiplex PCR assay. TCRdb retrieved this table from immuneACCESS and kept in-frame rearrangements only. Not all clones are present; in checked studies, unresolved V genes account for under half, and no reason is known for the remainder. This sample has hundreds of thousands of clones in its table, and roughly 92% of those were observed once. The top ten constitute 0.7% to 0.85% of the sample. The specimen was peripheral blood. All receptors derive from a man aged 60-69 years with COVID-19, enrolled during active disease.

The chain uses TRBV19 and TRBJ2-5; 14 bases align to TRBD2. CDR1 LNHDA and CDR2 SQIVND come from the germline V gene (reference sequence). CDR3 size: 15 residues. Unmatched junction bases numbered 3, after V lost 4 bases and J lost 5 bases. CDR3 bases: TGTGCCAGTAGTACGGGACTAGCGGGGGTGGAGACCCAGTACTTC. Translation: CASSTGLAGVETQYF.

The chain links TRBV19 to TRBJ1-1; 7 bases align to TRBD1. V dropped 4 bases and J dropped 1; count of bases not matched to a gene: 3. Germline assignment: CDR1 LNHDA and CDR2 SQIVND (reference sequence). This CDR3 is built from 14 residues. CDR3 bases: TGTGCCAGTAGTACGGACAGGAGGAACACTGAAGCTTTCTTT. It is translated as CASSTDRRNTEAFF.

CDR3 in amino acids: CASSPWTSGSYEQYF. The CDR3, as DNA: TGTGCCAGCAGCCCCTGGACTAGCGGCTCCTACGAGCAGTACTTC. The chain employs TRBV7-9 and TRBJ2-7; 10 positions match TRBD2. After removal of 5 bases from V and 0 bases from J, the junction contained 4 bases not matched to a gene. The CDR3 has 15 amino acids. Germline V CDR1 and CDR2: SEHNR, FQNEAQ (reference sequence).

V gene TRBV5-4 combines with J gene TRBJ2-1; the match to TRBD2 covers 8 bases. The CDR3 loop spans 16 amino acids. V shed 3 bases and J 1 base; nucleotides not matched to a gene: 6. CDR1 and CDR2 from the germline V gene are SGHNT and YYREEE (reference sequence). CDR3 sequence reads: CASSSARGGSYNEQFF. In nucleotides, the CDR3 is TGTGCCAGCAGCTCGGCCCGGGGGGGGTCCTACAATGAGCAGTTCTTC.

V is TRBV21-1 and J is TRBJ2-1; the table's D gene call, TRBD1, was not cross checked with the DNA. TRBV21-1 is termed a pseudogene. This CDR3 is built from 17 residues. CDR3 residues: CASSNPDSDTFYNEQFF. The CDR3 DNA sequence: TGTGCCAGCAGCAATCCGGATAGTGACACGTTCTACAATGAGCAGTTCTTC.

The V gene is TRBV2, the J gene TRBJ2-1; 12 bases agree with TRBD2. This CDR3 has 13 amino acids. Germline CDR1 and CDR2: SNHLY and FYNNEI. V lost 6 bases and J lost 11; bases outside the gene matches: 5. The CDR3 region has the DNA TGTGCCAGCAGCGACGGACTAGCGGGACAGCAGTTCTTC. Translating gives CASSDGLAGQQFF.

This rearrangement joins TRBV28 to TRBJ2-7; tentatively, D is TRBD2 (6 bases). Germline CDR1 and CDR2: MDHEN and SYDVKM. There are 13 residues in the CDR3. Trimming shortened V by 6 bases and J by 4 bases, and 13 bases separated the two germline ends. In nucleotides, the CDR3 is TGTGCCAGCAGGGAGGGAGGCCCATACGAGCAGTACTTC. Encoded protein: CASREGGPYEQYF.

The rearrangement links TRBV5-1 to TRBJ1-1; no firm D call. The germline V gene has CDR1 SGHRS and CDR2 YFSETQ. V was pared by 5 bases and J by 2 bases, with 10 bases between. CDR3 length: 13 amino acids. CDR3 region: CASSREFNTEAFF. Here the CDR3 DNA reads TGCGCCAGCAGTCGGGAATTTAACACTGAAGCTTTCTTT.

The V and J genes are TRBV10-3 and TRBJ2-3; a weak D match, TRBD1 (5 bases). V lost 0 bases and J lost 4, with 14 bases in between. Germline V gene data show CDR1 as ENHRY and CDR2 as SYGVKD. The CDR3 contains 16 residues. The CDR3 loop reads CAISESPLIGADTQYF. Written as DNA, the CDR3 is TGTGCCATCAGTGAGTCGCCTCTAATAGGGGCAGATACGCAGTATTTT.

This clone was recorded only once. The chain's CDR3 is CASSLPGQGNGYTF. DNA of the CDR3: TGTGCCAGCAGCTTACCCGGACAGGGCAACGGCTACACCTTC. The V gene is TRBV11-2, the J gene TRBJ1-2; 8 positions match TRBD1. Germline CDR1 reads SGHAT; CDR2 reads FQNNGV. J was trimmed by 8 bases and V by 2 bases; bases with no gene match: 7. The CDR3 is made up of 14 amino acids.

Comments on this clone: The same CDR3 also results from other DNA sequences found in this sample. V usage is TRBV29-1 and J usage is TRBJ1-1; 10 bases fit TRBD1. The CDR3 has 13 residues. J was trimmed by 1 base and V by 4 bases; bases with no gene match: 0. Germline CDR1 SQVTM, CDR2 ANQGSEA. CDR3 sequence reads: CSVGQGANTEAFF. The CDR3 DNA is TGCAGCGTTGGACAGGGGGCGAACACTGAAGCTTTCTTT.

V gene TRBV11-2 combines with J gene TRBJ1-1; D perhaps matches TRBD1 (5 bases). Germline CDR1 SGHAT, CDR2 FQNNGV. The CDR3 totals 12 residues. V dropped 5 bases and J dropped 8 bases, with 12 bases sitting between them. The chain's CDR3 is CASSRRGFEAFF. CDR3 DNA: TGTGCCAGCAGCCGCCGGGGGTTCGAAGCTTTCTTT.

The rearrangement joins TRBV7-6 to TRBJ2-1, with no clear D. Germline values: CDR1 SGHVS, CDR2 FNYEAQ. The germline V and J ends were trimmed by 1 base and 13 bases, with 8 bases remaining between them. This CDR3 has 11 amino acids. The CDR3 here is CASSLGGGQFF. CDR3 coding DNA: TGTGCCAGCAGCTTAGGAGGCGGCCAGTTCTTC.

This sequence joins TRBV9 and TRBJ2-3, with a tentative D call TRBD1 (7 bases). V was pared by 1 base and J by 5 bases, with 14 bases between. CDR3 length equals 15 residues. Per germline, CDR1 SGDLS and CDR2 YYNGEE. The CDR3 reads CASSVSGGPRDTQYF. Here the CDR3 DNA reads TGTGCCAGCAGCGTATCAGGGGGGCCGAGAGATACGCAGTATTTT.

This chain joins TRBV18 and TRBJ1-1, with 9 bases fitting TRBD1. CDR1 is KGHSH, CDR2 LQKENI, per germline. J was trimmed by 8 bases and V by 4 bases; bases with no gene match: 8. The CDR3 loop spans 14 amino acids. The CDR3 spells CASSLQDRGTEAFF. The CDR3, as DNA: TGTGCCAGCTCACTACAGGACAGGGGAACAGAAGCTTTCTTT.

The chain recombines TRBV5-1 with TRBJ2-7; weak D call: TRBD2 (5 bases). The CDR3 totals 13 residues. Per germline, CDR1 SGHRS and CDR2 YFSETQ. Trimming pared 1 base from V and 3 bases from J, leaving 8 bases between. The CDR3 reads CASSLTGNYEQYF. As DNA, the CDR3 is TGCGCCAGCAGCTTGACGGGAAACTACGAGCAGTACTTC.

The chain joins TRBV7-9 to TRBJ1-4; possible D gene TRBD1, 6 bases. Germline V gives CDR1 SEHNR, CDR2 FQNEAQ (reference sequence). This CDR3 has 15 residues. Trimming shortened V by 2 bases and J by 10 bases, and 17 bases separated the two germline ends. The CDR3 nucleotides read TGTGCCAGCAGCTTAAGGGACACGGCTGAGGGAAAACTGTTTTTT. Translating it yields CASSLRDTAEGKLFF.

The V and J genes are TRBV4-2 and TRBJ1-2; D is ambiguous. The CDR3 loop spans 14 amino acids. V lost 0 bases and J 9 bases, leaving 14 bases between the germline ends. Germline-derived CDR1 and CDR2 are LGHNA and YNFKEQ. The CDR3 loop is CASSQERWQRSYTF. The CDR3 DNA reads as TGTGCCAGCAGCCAAGAGCGGTGGCAGCGGAGCTACACCTTC.

This clone was seen a few times. The J gene is TRBJ2-1, the V gene TRBV5-1; 7 nucleotides agree with TRBD1. J was trimmed by 12 bases and V by 0 bases; bases with no gene match: 9. CDR3 length: 14 residues. The germline V gene has CDR1 SGHRS and CDR2 YFSETQ. CDR3 sequence: CASSLDSGGLGQFF. The CDR3, as DNA: TGCGCCAGCAGCTTGGATTCAGGGGGTCTAGGGCAGTTCTTC.

CDR3: CRTRGDAFF. As DNA, the CDR3 is TGCAGAACCCGGGGGGACGCTTTCTTT. The chain recombines TRBV20-1 with TRBJ1-1; D might be TRBD1 (5 bases). CDR1 and CDR2 (germline): DFQATT, SNEGSKA (reference sequence). This CDR3 comprises 9 residues.

The chain has TRBV30 and TRBJ1-1; D not certain. V lost 0 bases, J lost 5 bases, and 7 bases lay in between. The V gene's germline CDR1 is GTSNPN and CDR2 SVGIG (reference sequence). The CDR3 spans 12 residues. The CDR3 spells CAWSVGGTEAFF. DNA of the CDR3: TGTGCCTGGAGTGTGGGAGGGACTGAAGCTTTCTTT.

V is TRBV7-9 and J is TRBJ2-3, with TRBD1 identical over 8 bases. Germline V gene lookup returns CDR1 SEHNR and CDR2 FQNEAQ (reference sequence). The V gene end was trimmed by 5 bases and the J gene end by 3 bases; junction bases not matched to a gene: 10. This CDR3 contains 16 residues. The CDR3 protein is CASSPTGGLATDTQYF. CDR3 in DNA: TGTGCCAGCAGCCCAACAGGGGGTCTAGCTACAGATACGCAGTATTTT.

This clone was detected only once. This chain uses TRBV18 with TRBJ1-3, with TRBD1 as a possible D gene (5 bases). From germline, CDR1 is KGHSH and CDR2 LQKENI. V was clipped by 2 bases and J by 4 bases, with 18 bases between them. The length of the CDR3 is 17 residues. CDR3 region: CASSPRARQGDGNTIYF. As DNA, the CDR3 is TGTGCCAGCTCACCAAGGGCCCGGCAGGGTGACGGAAACACCATATATTTT.

To note about this clone: The junction differs from germline at one of its ends, possibly a read error. V gene TRBV6-5 combines with J gene TRBJ1-4; TRBD1 is a possible D gene (6 bases). The CDR3 covers 15 residues. The V gene's germline CDR1 is MNHEY and CDR2 SVGAGI. In DNA, the CDR3 is TGTGCCAGCAGTGACTCAGGGGCCCCTAATGAAAAACTGTTTTTT. It encodes CASSDSGAPNEKLFF.

This sequence joins TRBV5-4 and TRBJ1-2, with 8 bases aligning to TRBD1. Germline V gene data show CDR1 as SGHNT and CDR2 as YYREEE (reference sequence). This CDR3 region has 15 residues. With V trimmed by 3 bases and J by 4 bases, 8 bases remained unmatched. The chain's CDR3 is CASSSPGQATYGYTF. Written as DNA, the CDR3 is TGTGCCAGCAGCTCACCGGGACAGGCGACCTATGGCTACACCTTC.